This T cell receptor (beta chain) is from a study of metastatic and nonmetastatic thyroid tumors. In the study overall: The comparison covered peripheral blood and tumor or nodule tissue in malignant and benign thyroid patients.

This clone was recorded at least ten times. Its antigen is not known. Patients were all untreated before their thyroid surgery. The CDR3 extends over 17 amino acids. Germline values: CDR1 LGHNA, CDR2 YNFKEQ. With 0 bases clipped from V and 4 bases from J, the junction kept 6 bases outside the gene matches. Original analysis: A classifier for distant metastasis in papillary thyroid cancer was constructed using CDR3 differences observed across clinicopathological groups. TCRdb re-called the PCR reads through MiXCR. Clone size and V and J calls follow TCRdb, not the original study. The data hold tens of thousands of clones, with roughly 12% observed a single time. Findings and limits, study-wide: Benign nodules were reported to have significantly lower TCR beta diversity than malignant thyroid tumors, in blood and tumor.

The TCR originated in a female donor with papillary thyroid cancer or a benign thyroid nodule (not recorded which). Some clones in this sample may be carry-over from other donors' samples. The chain carries TRBV4-2 and TRBJ2-3; 11 nucleotides agree with TRBD2. Sequencing was done on a sample of blood. The CDR3 protein is CASSQEGSGRAADTQYF. CDR3 sequence (DNA): TGTGCCAGCAGCCAAGAAGGTAGCGGGAGGGCCGCAGATACGCAGTATTTT.